This T cell receptor beta chain was identified in a study of blood T cell repertoires in COVID-19. There are 12 residues in the CDR3. Germline CDR1 SQVTM, CDR2 ANQGSEA. Authors' methods: The authors estimated nucleated cell counts from reference gene primer amplification. TCRdb's copy holds only in-frame clones and misses some; the assay was immunoSEQ multiplex PCR. Clonal size and the V and J genes are those of that table, whereas D and trimming came from the DNA. The sample records around 60,000 clones, 90% being singletons. For this clone: Germline is not matched at one junction end, which may reflect a read error.

The source of this sequence is a man in his fifties or sixties with active COVID-19. Specimen: peripheral blood. The V gene is TRBV29-1, the J gene TRBJ1-2; the D is unclear. The CDR3 region is CSVELGRHPVHF. The DNA of the CDR3 is TGCAGCGTTGAGCTGGGGAGACACCCCGTCCACTTC.